This TCR beta chain was sequenced for a study of cytomegalovirus exposure and HLA in healthy donors. Overall study context: There were 350 to 400 genotyped donors. Of these, 75% to 85% fell in the genetic ancestry cluster associated with self-reported Caucasian donors. Regarding the study as a whole: By a later analysis, the bulk of CMV-associated TCR beta chains appeared HLA-restricted. Researchers reported that a few CMV-associated chains were confirmed in vitro as CMV antigen-specific.

Donors counted as nominally healthy when sampled, yet unrecorded immune exposures were likely. 60 Vbeta and 13 Jbeta primers were used in PCR. Clones were read by immunoSEQ multiplex PCR, and TCRdb kept only the in-frame ones, dropping some. The repertoire has some 150,000 clones, 82% of them found once; the top ten carry around 1.5%. In regard to this clone: Its antigen is unknown.

Trimming left V 5 bases short and J 5 bases short, with 12 bases between. Germline values: CDR1 SGHDN, CDR2 FVKESK. The CDR3 sequence is 13 residues long. This chain links TRBV14 with TRBJ1-1; tentatively, D is TRBD1 (6 bases). The TCR originated in a male donor in good health and CMV-seronegative. Sequenced: PBMCs. CDR3 sequence reads: CASSLTGFTEAFF. The CDR3 coding sequence is TGTGCCAGCAGCTTAACAGGGTTTACTGAAGCTTTCTTT. Filled out from reference TRBV14 and TRBJ1-1, the complete variable domain reads EAGVTQFPSHSVIEKGQTVTLRCDPISGHDNLYWYRRVMGKEIKFLLHFVKESKQDESGMPNNRFLAERTGGTYSTLKVQPAELEDSGVYFCASSLTGFTEAFFGQGTRLTVV.